This entry describes one TCR beta chain. What it binds is not known. This entry belongs to a study of OX40 agonist ivuxolimab in advanced cancers. Measured with immunoSEQ multiplex PCR; TCRdb has only the in-frame clones, and not every one. The sample lists about 100,000 clones, about 91% seen once, with around 0.61% in the top ten. Peripheral blood came from all dose cohorts at three timepoints. Germline V gene sequence: CDR1 SGHRS, CDR2 YFSETQ. The CDR3 runs 14 residues. V gave up 0 bases and J gave up 3 bases, with 9 bases separating them. General study points: In general, CD8+ T cells held more expanded clones than CD4+ did, on average.

The chain links TRBV5-1 to TRBJ2-5; unclear D gene. This receptor was obtained from an adult with an advanced solid tumor such as melanoma, head and neck, liver or kidney cancer. Sequencing used CD4+ or CD8+ T cells sorted from blood, obtained in a trial of the OX40 agonist ivuxolimab. CDR3 coding DNA: TGCGCCAGCAGCTTGGAAGGGCGAGAAGAGACCCAGTACTTC. Translation gives CASSLEGREETQYF.